This TCR beta chain was captured by sequencing in a study of T-cell reconstitution after alpha-beta-depleted transplantation in children. The CDR3 sequence is 17 residues long. The germline V and J ends were trimmed by 6 bases and 0 bases, with 15 bases remaining between them. Germline CDR1 and CDR2: MDHEN and SYDVKM. Unique molecular identifiers tagged the TCRbeta library. TCRdb recomputed calls from the PCR reads with MiXCR, one row per CDR3 protein. The sample lists around 230,000 distinct CDR3 sequences; under 20% were seen once. Regarding the study as a whole: At the one-year point after transplant, T-cell counts and TCRbeta diversity were found to come mostly from T cells that had been newly produced. Reportedly, roughly two months post-transplant, alpha-beta T cells arose from several hundred expanded graft clones. Some patients showed high day-60 TCRbeta diversity, which derived from surviving recipient T cells and thymic progenitors.

This clonotype was counted a few times. Its target is unknown. This chain joins TRBV28 and TRBJ1-6, with D unclear. The material sequenced was PBMCs, mostly from graft donor cells, taken 360 days after TCRalphabeta/CD19-depleted stem cell transplant. The sequence was collected from a male patient between 2 and 15 years old who had a stem cell transplant for acute lymphoblastic leukemia, so the T cells may come from the graft donor. The CDR3 here is CASRQQRPSSYNSPLHF. CDR3 bases: TGTGCCAGCAGACAACAGAGACCTAGCTCCTATAATTCACCCCTCCACTTT.